This T cell receptor (beta chain) was sequenced during a study of T cell repertoires in cytomegalovirus infection. Each CDR3 protein gets one entry after TCRdb re-called the reads with MiXCR. This table has a few hundred thousand distinct CDR3 sequences, under 45% appearing once. The CDR3 covers 14 residues. Germline CDR1 MNHNY, CDR2 SVGAGI (reference sequence). The V end lost 5 bases, the J end lost 2 bases, and 10 bases lay between the germline ends. Comment on this clonotype: As yet, its antigen is unknown.

Study results and caveats: Clonotype analysis showed dominance of the ex vivo response by HLA-C-restricted CMV-specific TCR beta clonotypes.

This sequence joins TRBV6-6 and TRBJ2-1, with TRBD1 as a possible D gene (6 bases). The source is a human donor in good health (CMV status not recorded). Some clones in this sample may be carry-over from other donors' samples. Specimen: cultured PBMCs, collected from culture after CMV antigen stimulation. CDR3: CASSRDIAYNEQFF. The DNA for the CDR3 is TGTGCCAGCAGTCGGGACATAGCCTACAATGAGCAGTTCTTC.